This T cell receptor (beta chain) emerged from a study of post-analysis software for immune sequencing data. cDNA libraries for TCR beta contained unique molecular identifiers. A single record per CDR3 protein comes from TCRdb applying MiXCR to the PCR reads. There are under 900,000 distinct CDR3 sequences in the sample; about 50% occur only once, and around 4.5% lies in the top ten. Regarding this clonotype: Antigen specificity is unknown.

The V gene's germline CDR1 is SGHRS and CDR2 YFSETQ. V was shortened by 1 base and J by 4 bases, with 9 bases between the two germline ends. This CDR3 is 13 amino acids long. Study-level results: Patients carried roughly five TRBV segments more frequently than controls did, and TRBV5-6, TRBV5-1 and TRBV20-1 were among them.

Sequenced input: blood. This sequence originates from a girl aged 5-17 years with multiple sclerosis. V and J are TRBV5-1 and TRBJ2-7, with TRBD1 as a possible D gene (5 bases). The CDR3 is CASSLKGVYEQYF. Written as DNA, the CDR3 is TGCGCCAGCAGCTTGAAAGGGGTTTACGAGCAGTACTTC.